Listed here are 29 T cell receptor beta chains from one sample, sequenced in a study of cytomegalovirus exposure and HLA in healthy donors. The PCR ran on 60 Vbeta and 13 Jbeta primers. The assay was immunoSEQ multiplex PCR, and TCRdb's table has in-frame clones only and misses some. The sample yields tens of thousands of clones, of which the top ten take up 9.5% to 11%. The sequenced material came from PBMCs. The receptors derive from a woman aged 45-60 years in good health and CMV-seropositive.

This clone is called medium-sized based on its frequency. This chain connects TRBV6-5 to TRBJ1-3, with TRBD1 identical over 10 bases. V was clipped by 2 bases and J by 7 bases; unmatched bases: 5. Germline V gene data show CDR1 as MNHEY and CDR2 as SVGAGI. This CDR3 is built from 15 residues. The CDR3 is CASSYATGQGNTIYF. The CDR3 nucleotides read TGTGCCAGCAGTTACGCAACGGGACAGGGGAACACCATATATTTT.

The V and J genes are TRBV27 and TRBJ1-5, with 9 bases aligning to TRBD1. Germline CDR1 reads MNHEY; CDR2 reads SMNVEV (reference sequence). Unmatched junction bases numbered 5, after V lost 2 bases and J lost 6 bases. The CDR3 covers 15 residues. CDR3 sequence: CASSLGTGRGQPQHF. The CDR3 nucleotides read TGTGCCAGCAGTTTAGGGACAGGGCGAGGTCAGCCCCAGCATTTT.

V gene TRBV6-1 combines with J gene TRBJ2-1; TRBD1 matches at 7 bases. Germline values: CDR1 MNHNS, CDR2 SASEGT. The CDR3 has 14 amino acids. The V and J ends lost 7 bases and 0 bases, in that order; junction bases with no gene match: 3. The CDR3 nucleotides read TGTGCCAGCAATAGGGACAGCTCCTACAATGAGCAGTTCTTC. Translated, it gives CASNRDSSYNEQFF.

This chain links TRBV6-6 with TRBJ2-5, with D perhaps TRBD1 (6 bases). The ends were cut back, 6 bases at V and 2 bases at J, with 10 bases in the middle. CDR3 length: 13 residues. The germline V gene has CDR1 MNHNY and CDR2 SVGAGI (reference sequence). CDR3 DNA: TGTGCCAGCAGGCCCGGACAGCAAGAGACCCAGTACTTC. This sequence encodes CASRPGQQETQYF.

The chain uses TRBV27 and TRBJ1-1; 10 nucleotides match TRBD1. With V trimmed by 2 bases and J by 4 bases, 7 bases remained unmatched. CDR3 length equals 16 residues. Germline lookup yields CDR1 MNHEY and CDR2 SMNVEV (reference sequence). CDR3 sequence (DNA): TGTGCCAGCAGTTTACTGGGACAGGGGAGAGGCACTGAAGCTTTCTTT. Translation gives CASSLLGQGRGTEAFF.

The chain carries TRBV5-8 and TRBJ2-5, with D perhaps matching TRBD2 (5 bases). The better agreement between TRBJ2-7 and the DNA end casts doubt on the J call. Germline lookup yields CDR1 SGHTS and CDR2 YDEGEE. The CDR3 runs to 14 residues. Here the CDR3 reads CATRRTLSSYEQYF. The CDR3 DNA reads TGTGCCACCCGCAGGACTCTTAGCTCCTACGAGCAGTACTTC.

This chain connects TRBV1 to TRBJ1-2; the D call of TRBD1 is as the table states it, not checked on the DNA. TRBV1 is a listed pseudogene. This CDR3 comprises 13 residues. The CDR3 here is CTSTPRQNYGYTF. CDR3 sequence (DNA): TGCACCAGCACCCCACGACAGAACTATGGCTACACCTTC.

CDR3 in amino acids: CASSSEGAGANVLTF. CDR3 DNA: TGTGCCAGCAGCTCCGAGGGGGCCGGGGCCAACGTCCTGACTTTC. The genes are TRBV5-4 and TRBJ2-6; 7 nucleotides agree with TRBD1. This CDR3 is 15 amino acids long. The trim removed 3 bases at V and 4 bases at J, leaving 4 bases unmatched. CDR1 SGHNT and CDR2 YYREEE come from the germline V gene (reference sequence).

The genes are TRBV7-6 and TRBJ1-1, with D possibly TRBD1 on 5 matching bases. The ends were cut back, 4 bases at V and 0 bases at J, with 9 bases in the middle. Germline CDR1 reads SGHVS; CDR2 reads FNYEAQ. This CDR3 has 14 amino acids. The CDR3 is CASSWGVMNTEAFF. Written as DNA, the CDR3 is TGTGCCAGCAGCTGGGGGGTTATGAACACTGAAGCTTTCTTT.

V gene TRBV14 combines with J gene TRBJ2-2; 8 bases align to TRBD1. V lost 3 bases and J lost 2; bases outside the gene matches: 5. The V gene's germline CDR1 is SGHDN and CDR2 FVKESK. CDR3 length: 16 residues. CDR3 region: CASSQMDRANTGELFF. Here the CDR3 DNA reads TGTGCCAGCAGCCAGATGGACAGGGCAAACACCGGGGAGCTGTTTTTT.

This chain uses TRBV4-1 with TRBJ2-5; D might be TRBD2 (6 bases). Germline V gene sequence: CDR1 MGHRA, CDR2 YSYEKL. The V end lost 0 bases, the J end lost 0 bases, and 11 bases lay between the germline ends. This CDR3 comprises 16 residues. The DNA of the CDR3 is TGCGCCAGCAGCCAAGATGGGACTTTGTACCAAGAGACCCAGTACTTC. Translating gives CASSQDGTLYQETQYF.

This sequence joins TRBV18 and TRBJ2-2; possibly TRBD2 for D (6 bases). V lost 3 bases and J 0 bases, leaving 11 bases between the germline ends. This CDR3 is 16 amino acids long. The germline gives CDR1 KGHSH, CDR2 LQKENI. The CDR3 sequence: CASSPSGLSNTGELFF. The DNA of the CDR3 is TGTGCCAGCTCACCTAGCGGCCTTTCGAACACCGGGGAGCTGTTTTTT.

The rearrangement joins TRBV11-2 to TRBJ1-5, with D unresolved. V was trimmed by 3 bases and J by 4 bases, leaving 4 bases between them. The V gene's germline CDR1 is SGHAT and CDR2 FQNNGV. The CDR3 extends over 12 amino acids. As DNA, the CDR3 is TGTGCCAGCAGCTTCTCTAATCAGCCCCAGCATTTT. Translation: CASSFSNQPQHF.

The chain couples TRBV5-1 to TRBJ2-7, with 7 bases lining up with TRBD1. The germline CDR1 and CDR2 sequences are SGHRS and YFSETQ. This CDR3 has 12 residues. V shed 0 bases, J shed 9 bases, and the junction held 3 bases outside the gene matches. The CDR3 DNA is TGCGCCAGCAGCTTGGCGGGACAGCGGCAGTACTTC. It translates to CASSLAGQRQYF.

This rearrangement joins TRBV13 to TRBJ1-6, with 12 bases identical to TRBD1. The CDR3 has 15 amino acids. Germline loops: CDR1 PRHDT, CDR2 FYEKMQ (reference sequence). V shed 5 bases and J 8 bases; nucleotides not matched to a gene: 4. The CDR3 coding sequence is TGTGCCAGCAGCCCCCGGGACAGGGGGCATTCACCCCTCCACTTT. It specifies CASSPRDRGHSPLHF.

The gene calls are TRBV30 and TRBJ2-1; 8 nucleotides line up with TRBD1. CDR1 is GTSNPN, CDR2 SVGIG, per germline (reference sequence). The junction had 4 bases not matched to a gene; V was cut back by 4 bases and J by 5 bases. The CDR3 is 13 amino acids. CDR3 protein: CAWTGGPNNEQFF. CDR3 sequence (DNA): TGTGCCTGGACAGGGGGCCCGAACAATGAGCAGTTCTTC.

CDR3 loop: CASSAVHGLIAYEQYF. Here the CDR3 DNA reads TGTGCCAGCAGCGCTGTACACGGACTGATTGCCTACGAGCAGTACTTC. This chain joins TRBV11-2 and TRBJ2-7; D might be TRBD2 (5 bases). The germline V and J ends were trimmed by 5 bases and 2 bases, with 19 bases remaining between them. There are 16 residues in the CDR3. Germline V gene data show CDR1 as SGHAT and CDR2 as FQNNGV.

The chain has TRBV9 and TRBJ2-1; D perhaps matches TRBD2 (6 bases). The CDR3 covers 19 residues. Trimming left V 4 bases short and J 0 bases short, with 23 bases between. Germline CDR1 SGDLS, CDR2 YYNGEE. The CDR3 sequence: CASSSPGVPGLSSYNEQFF. Written as DNA, the CDR3 is TGTGCCAGCAGCTCCCCGGGGGTCCCGGGACTTAGCTCCTACAATGAGCAGTTCTTC.

V is TRBV28 and J is TRBJ2-5; 8 nucleotides agree with TRBD1. The junction had 7 bases not matched to a gene; V was cut back by 4 bases and J by 6 bases. Germline CDR1 MDHEN, CDR2 SYDVKM. The CDR3 loop spans 14 amino acids. CDR3 sequence (DNA): TGTGCCAGCAGTTCAGGCGACAGGGGAAAGACCCAGTACTTC. Protein product: CASSSGDRGKTQYF.

This chain joins TRBV18 and TRBJ2-5, with TRBD2 identical over 9 bases. Per the germline V gene, CDR1 is KGHSH and CDR2 is LQKENI. Losses at the gene ends were 6 bases for V and 5 bases for J; bases not matched to a gene: 4. The CDR3 length is 13 residues. The CDR3 loop is CASSQGLAETQYF. In nucleotides, the CDR3 is TGTGCCAGCTCCCAGGGACTAGCCGAGACCCAGTACTTC.

The chain is built from TRBV7-9 and TRBJ2-2; the match to TRBD2 covers 8 bases. The CDR3 sequence is 14 residues long. Germline V CDR1 and CDR2: SEHNR, FQNEAQ (reference sequence). V lost 2 bases and J lost 4; bases outside the gene matches: 0. The CDR3 spells CASSLTSGTGELFF. The CDR3 nucleotides are TGTGCCAGCAGCTTAACTAGCGGCACCGGGGAGCTGTTTTTT.

V is TRBV30 and J is TRBJ1-3; 8 bases map to TRBD1. Germline-derived CDR1 and CDR2 are GTSNPN and SVGIG (reference sequence). This CDR3 region has 14 residues. The V segment lost 4 bases and the J segment 4 bases; nucleotides outside the gene matches: 6. CDR3 residues: CAWTRQGTGNTIYF. CDR3 DNA: TGTGCCTGGACAAGACAGGGGACAGGAAACACCATATATTTT. Based on the CDR3 plus reference TRBV30 and TRBJ1-3, the full variable domain is SQTIHQWPATLVQPVGSPLSLECTVEGTSNPNLYWYRQAAGRGLQLLFYSVGIGQISSEVPQNLSASRPQDRQFILSSKKLLLSDSGFYLCAWTRQGTGNTIYFGEGSWLTVV.

This chain uses TRBV7-2 with TRBJ1-4, with 7 bases that match TRBD1. Germline V CDR1 and CDR2: SGHTA, FQGNSA. There are 15 residues in the CDR3. V lost 5 bases and J lost 11; bases outside the gene matches: 14. In DNA, the CDR3 is TGTGCCAGCAGCCTTTCCGGGACAGTCAATCGTAAACTGTTTTTT. Translation gives CASSLSGTVNRKLFF.

The rearrangement links TRBV30 to TRBJ1-6, with TRBD1 matching 7 bases. This CDR3 spans 14 amino acids. Germline CDR1 and CDR2: GTSNPN and SVGIG (reference sequence). V gave up 4 bases and J gave up 5 bases; unmatched junction bases: 5. The CDR3 region is CAWNSQGDNSPLHF. CDR3 nucleotide sequence: TGTGCCTGGAACTCTCAGGGGGATAATTCACCCCTCCACTTT.

The chain carries TRBV2 and TRBJ1-5; D is possibly TRBD1 (5 bases). CDR3 size: 14 residues. Trimming removed 4 bases from V and 5 bases from J, with 12 bases in between. Germline V gene lookup returns CDR1 SNHLY and CDR2 FYNNEI. The CDR3 nucleotides are TGTGCCAGCAGTGTTGAGCAGGGCCATCAGCCCCAGCATTTT. The encoded protein is CASSVEQGHQPQHF. The full variable domain, rest sourced from reference TRBV2 and TRBJ1-5, is EPEVTQTPSHQVTQMGQEVILRCVPISNHLYFYWYRQILGQKVEFLVSFYNNEISEKSEIFDDQFSVERPDGSNFTLKIRSTKLEDSAMYFCASSVEQGHQPQHFGDGTRLSIL.

This chain links TRBV6-1 with TRBJ1-6; D uncertain. The V end was cut by 8 bases, the J end by 7 bases, with 9 bases between. In germline, CDR1 is MNHNS, CDR2 SASEGT. This CDR3 has 12 residues. The CDR3 loop reads CASRTGNSPLHF. The CDR3 nucleotides are TGTGCCAGCCGGACGGGGAATTCACCCCTCCACTTT.

The chain recombines TRBV6-1 with TRBJ2-2, with a possible D match to TRBD1 (6 bases). Trimming stripped 3 bases from V and 9 bases from J, with 11 bases between. There are 13 residues in the CDR3. CDR1 is MNHNS, CDR2 SASEGT, per germline. DNA for the CDR3: TGTGCCAGCAGTGATATAGGGGACAGGGAGCTGTTTTTT. As protein: CASSDIGDRELFF.

The rearrangement uses TRBV7-9 and TRBJ1-3; no reliable D call. V was pared by 4 bases and J by 0 bases, with 13 bases between. CDR1 and CDR2 (germline): SEHNR, FQNEAQ (reference sequence). The CDR3 has 16 residues. The CDR3 loop is CASSSTRTVSGNTIYF. The CDR3 DNA is TGTGCCAGCAGCTCCACTAGGACGGTCTCTGGAAACACCATATATTTT.

V usage is TRBV18 and J usage is TRBJ2-5; no clear D gene. The better agreement between TRBJ2-7 and the DNA end casts doubt on the J call. CDR1 KGHSH and CDR2 LQKENI come from the germline V gene. The CDR3 is 13 amino acids. The CDR3 coding sequence is TGTGCCAGCTCACCACCAGCCCGTTACGAGCAGTACTTC. Its translation: CASSPPARYEQYF.